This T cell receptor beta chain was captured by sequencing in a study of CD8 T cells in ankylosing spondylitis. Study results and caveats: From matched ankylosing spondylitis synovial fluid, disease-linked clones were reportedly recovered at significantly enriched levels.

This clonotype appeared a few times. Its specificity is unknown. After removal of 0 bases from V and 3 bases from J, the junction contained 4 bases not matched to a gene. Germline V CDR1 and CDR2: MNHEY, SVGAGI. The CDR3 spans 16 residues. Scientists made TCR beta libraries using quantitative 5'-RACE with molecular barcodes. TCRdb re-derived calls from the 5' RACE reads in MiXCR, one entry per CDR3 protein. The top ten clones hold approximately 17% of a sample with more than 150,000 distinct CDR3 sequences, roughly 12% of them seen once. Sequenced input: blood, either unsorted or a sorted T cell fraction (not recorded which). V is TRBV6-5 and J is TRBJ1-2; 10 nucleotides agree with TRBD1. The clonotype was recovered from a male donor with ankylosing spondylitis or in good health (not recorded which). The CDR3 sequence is CASSYSLTGGDYGYTF. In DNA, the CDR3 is TGTGCCAGCAGTTACTCCTTGACAGGGGGCGACTATGGCTACACCTTC.